Detailed here is one T cell receptor (beta chain). As yet, its antigen is unknown. This specimen comes from a study of OX40 agonist ivuxolimab in advanced cancers. For the study at large: Patients took ivuxolimab, an agonistic anti-OX40 (CD134) antibody. People who had prior anti-PD-1, anti-PD-L1 or anti-CTLA-4 therapy could take part, and around 40% had some. Three patients responded partially, comprising one with hepatocellular carcinoma and two with cutaneous melanoma.

Profiling relied on immunoSEQ multiplex PCR, and the TCRdb table lists in-frame clones only, not all of them. The table lists 66,000 or so clones, roughly 87% of them singletons. Whole-study results and caveats: Fewer expanded clones were found on average in CD4+ than in CD8+ T cells.

Trimming shortened V by 5 bases and J by 2 bases, and 12 bases separated the two germline ends. CDR3 length equals 15 residues. Germline loops: CDR1 MNHEY, CDR2 SMNVEV (reference sequence). The sequence was collected from an adult with an advanced solid tumor such as melanoma, head and neck, liver or kidney cancer. Sequences were derived from CD4+ or CD8+ T cells sorted from blood, sampled in a trial of the OX40 agonist ivuxolimab. The chain joins TRBV27 to TRBJ2-2; D is possibly TRBD2 (6 bases). CDR3 sequence: CASSPGTQNTGELFF. CDR3 coding DNA: TGTGCCAGCAGTCCCGGGACTCAAAACACCGGGGAGCTGTTTTTT.